This is a list of T cell receptor beta chains from one sample in a study of T cells in localized non-small cell lung cancer. Method: immunoSEQ multiplex PCR; TCRdb's copy keeps in-frame clones and lacks some. The table records 30,000 or so clones, about nine tenths of them present only once. Here the sequenced sample was peripheral blood, taken before any cancer treatment. Receptors were obtained from a female donor of 60 years or more with stage I lung adenocarcinoma. Both conserved end residues are part of each CDR3. The D gene is left open where the match is weak. Only part of the rows carry a size: once, few, many, or a class if the clone is expanded.

- | TRBJ2-7 | TRBV6-6 | once | TGTGCCAGCGCCAGCAGGCAGGGCTCCGAGCAGTACTTC | CASASRQGSEQYF
TRBD1 | TRBJ1-5 | TRBV4-1 | few | TGCGCCAGCAGCCCTTGGGACAGTTACAATCAGCCCCAGCATTTT | CASSPWDSYNQPQHF
- | TRBJ2-1 | TRBV4-3 | - | TGCGCCAGCAGCCAGGGCATTACCGGGACCTACAATGAGCAGTTCTTC | CASSQGITGTYNEQFF
- | TRBJ1-5 | TRBV29-1 | - | TGCAGCGTTGCCGGACAGACGGGACAGCCCCAGCATTTT | CSVAGQTGQPQHF
- | TRBJ2-7 | TRBV11-2 | - | TGTGCCAGCAGCTTATATTACGAGCAGTACTTC | CASSLYYEQYF
- | TRBJ1-4 | TRBV7-9 | - | TGTGCCAGCAGCCCCATGGGGGGTGAAAAACTGTTTTTT | CASSPMGGEKLFF
- | TRBJ1-3 | TRBV4-2 | - | TGTGCCAGCAGCTTGAAAACAGGACCATCCTCTGGAAACACCATATATTTT | CASSLKTGPSSGNTIYF
- | TRBJ2-3 | TRBV20-1 | - | TGCAGTGCTGGACCAGCAGATACGCAGTATTTT | CSAGPADTQYF
- | TRBJ2-1 | TRBV5-4 | - | TGTGCCAGCAGCTTGGGTAGCGGCAATGAGCAGTTCTTC | CASSLGSGNEQFF
TRBD2 | TRBJ2-3 | TRBV5-6 | - | TGTGCCAGCAGCCAGACGAGCGGGGCCCCAGATACGCAGTATTTT | CASSQTSGAPDTQYF
- | TRBJ1-2 | TRBV5-5 | - | TGTGCCAGCAACTTCATCCAACAGGAGAGCTATGGCTACACCTTC | CASNFIQQESYGYTF
- | TRBJ1-6 | TRBV30 | - | TGTGCCTGGAGTTCCCCATCACCCCTCCACTTT | CAWSSPSPLHF
- | TRBJ1-1 | TRBV10-3 | - | TGTGCCATCAGTGAGCGGCAGAAGAACACTGAAGCTTTCTTT | CAISERQKNTEAFF
TRBD1 | TRBJ1-2 | TRBV9 | - | TGTGCCAGCAGCGAGGGACAGGGCCTACGAGGCTACACCTTC | CASSEGQGLRGYTF
- | TRBJ2-5 | TRBV7-8 | - | TGTGCCAGCAGCTTAGGGACAGTTCAAGAGACCCAGTACTTC | CASSLGTVQETQYF
- | TRBJ1-1 | TRBV28 | - | TGTGCCAGCAGTTTTAACGGCCCGGGGACCAGGGTAGGCACTGAAGCTTTCTTT | CASSFNGPGTRVGTEAFF
TRBD1 | TRBJ2-7 | TRBV30 | - | TGTGCCTGGAGTCCAGGGGGCACCTCCTACGAGCAGTACTTC | CAWSPGGTSYEQYF
- | TRBJ1-1 | TRBV29-1 | - | TGCAGCGTAGCGGGGCAGAACACTGAAGCTTTCTTT | CSVAGQNTEAFF
TRBD2 | TRBJ2-7 | TRBV5-1 | - | TGCGCCAGCAGCTTGGGAAGGACTAGCAGCTACGAGCAGTACTTC | CASSLGRTSSYEQYF
- | TRBJ1-5 | TRBV5-1 | - | TGTGCCAGCAGCACAGGGTTATCGCACAATCAGCCCCAGCATTTT | CASSTGLSHNQPQHF
- | TRBJ1-4 | TRBV5-4 | few | TGTGCCAGCAGCTTGGAGGGAGGGGATGAAAAACTGTTTTTT | CASSLEGGDEKLFF
TRBD2 | TRBJ2-2 | TRBV7-8 | - | TGTGCCAGCAGCTTATGGACTAGCGGGGCTGGGGAGCTGTTTTTT | CASSLWTSGAGELFF
- | TRBJ1-1 | TRBV6-4 | few | TGTGCCAGCAGTGAAGGGGTTCGGACTGAAGCTTTCTTT | CASSEGVRTEAFF
- | TRBJ2-7 | TRBV28 | - | TGTGCCAGCAGTTTCTTGGCAGCGCGCTACGAGCAGTACTTC | CASSFLAARYEQYF
- | TRBJ1-1 | TRBV13 | - | TGTGCCAGCAGCTTAATGGTTGCCCTCACCCCAGCTTTCTTT | CASSLMVALTPAFF
- | TRBJ2-5 | TRBV15 | - | TGTGCCACCAGCCCGACCCGACAGGACCCCGAGACCCAGTACTTC | CATSPTRQDPETQYF
- | TRBJ2-1 | TRBV7-2 | - | TGTGCCAGCAGCTTAGCCGCCGGGGTTTACAATGAGCAGTTCTTC | CASSLAAGVYNEQFF
- | TRBJ2-1 | TRBV5-8 | - | TGTGCCAGCAGCTTGGCCCTGGACAGCAATGAGCAGTTCTTC | CASSLALDSNEQFF
- | TRBJ1-5 | TRBV4-1 | - | TGCGCCAGCAGCCTCTCCGCACAGAGCAATCAGCCCCAGCATTTT | CASSLSAQSNQPQHF
- | TRBJ2-2 | TRBV5-1 | - | TGCGCCAGCAGCTACTTCGATTCGGGGTCGGAGCTGTTTTTT | CASSYFDSGSELFF
- | TRBJ2-5 | TRBV7-9 | - | TGTGCCAGCAGCTTAGCCGGAGGGGTAGAGACCCAGTACTTC | CASSLAGGVETQYF
TRBD2 | TRBJ2-5 | TRBV4-2 | - | TGTGCCAGCAGCCAAAGACTAGCGGGGGGAGAGACCCAGTACTTC | CASSQRLAGGETQYF
- | TRBJ2-6 | TRBV9 | - | TGTGCCAGCAGCCCCCCCGAGGCCAACGTCCTGACTTTC | CASSPPEANVLTF
- | TRBJ1-2 | TRBV5-1 | - | TGCGCCAGCAGCTTGGCAGGGGTCAGCGGCTACACCTTC | CASSLAGVSGYTF
- | TRBJ2-3 | TRBV10-3 | - | TGTGCCATCAGTGAGTCCTCATCGGCTACAGATACGCAGTATTTT | CAISESSSATDTQYF
TRBD2 | TRBJ2-1 | TRBV7-2 | - | TGTGCCAGCAGCTTGGGCGGGGGGGCCCCCAATGAGCAGTTCTTC | CASSLGGGAPNEQFF